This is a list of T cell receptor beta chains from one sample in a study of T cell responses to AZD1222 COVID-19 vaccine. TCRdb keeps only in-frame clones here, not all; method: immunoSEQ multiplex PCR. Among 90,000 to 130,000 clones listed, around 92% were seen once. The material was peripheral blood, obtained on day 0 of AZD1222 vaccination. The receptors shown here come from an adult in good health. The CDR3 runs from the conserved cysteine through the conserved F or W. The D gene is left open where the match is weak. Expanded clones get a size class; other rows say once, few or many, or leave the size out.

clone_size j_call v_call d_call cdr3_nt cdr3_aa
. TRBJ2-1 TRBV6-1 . TGTGCCAGCAGTGAAGACAGGGTAGGGGTCCGAGAGCAGTTCTTC CASSEDRVGVREQFF
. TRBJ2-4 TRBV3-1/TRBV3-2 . TGTGCCAGCAGCCAAGAAGGGATGGGGGACATTCAGTACTTC CASSQEGMGDIQYF
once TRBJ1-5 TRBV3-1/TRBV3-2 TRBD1 TGTGCCAGCAGCCAGACTGACAGGGATAATCAGCCCCAGCATTTT CASSQTDRDNQPQHF
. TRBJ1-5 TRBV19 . TGTGCCAGTAGAATTAGCAGCAATCAGCCCCAGCATTTT CASRISSNQPQHF
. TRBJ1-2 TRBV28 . TGTGCCAGCAGTGCGCAGGGTGGTGGCTACACCTTC CASSAQGGGYTF
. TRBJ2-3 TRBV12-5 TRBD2 TGTGCTAGTGCCACGGGACTAGCGGGCCTCACAGATACGCAGTATTTT CASATGLAGLTDTQYF
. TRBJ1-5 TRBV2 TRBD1 TGTGCCAGCAGTCCCACAGGGGGCAATCAGCCCCAGCATTTT CASSPTGGNQPQHF
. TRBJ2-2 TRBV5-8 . TGTGCCAGCAAACGGACAAGGGTAGCCGGGGAGCTGTTTTTT CASKRTRVAGELFF
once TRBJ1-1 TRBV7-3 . TGTGCCAGCAGCTCTGGGGTAGGTCTGAACACTGAAGCTTTCTTT CASSSGVGLNTEAFF
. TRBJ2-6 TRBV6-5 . TGTGCCAGCAGTCCGCCAGTCTCTGGGGCCAACGTCCTGACTTTC CASSPPVSGANVLTF
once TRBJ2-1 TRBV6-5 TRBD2 TGTGCCAGCAGTTACGACGGGGGGTCCTACAATGAGCAGTTCTTC CASSYDGGSYNEQFF
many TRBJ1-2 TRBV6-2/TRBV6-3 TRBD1 TGTGCCAGCAGCTCGGGACAGGGGGCCCGGTCGGGTTACACCTTC CASSSGQGARSGYTF
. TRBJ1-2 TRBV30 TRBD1 TGTGCCTGGAGTTCCCCAGGGGGACTGTCTGGCTACACCTTC CAWSSPGGLSGYTF
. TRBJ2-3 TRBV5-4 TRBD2 TGTGCCAGCAGCCCACGTAGCGGGGGCGGTGGCACAGATACGCAGTATTTT CASSPRSGGGGTDTQYF
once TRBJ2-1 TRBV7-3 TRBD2 TGTGCCAGCAGCTTAAGCGGACTAGCGGGGGGGTCCTACAATGAGCAGTTCTTC CASSLSGLAGGSYNEQFF
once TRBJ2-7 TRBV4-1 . TGCGCCAGCAGCCAAGATCCGGCGGGGGCTAGTCTAAGGGAGCAGTACTTC CASSQDPAGASLREQYF
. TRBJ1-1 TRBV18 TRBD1 TGTGCCAGCTCAAGGGACAGAAAGAACACTGAAGCTTTCTTT CASSRDRKNTEAFF
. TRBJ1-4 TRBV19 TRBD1 TGTGCCAGCAGTATTTTCTTTCGAGGACAGGGTATTGAAAAACTGTTTTTT CASSIFFRGQGIEKLFF
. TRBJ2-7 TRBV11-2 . TGTGCCAGCAGCTCATCCTACGAGCAGTACTTC CASSSSYEQYF
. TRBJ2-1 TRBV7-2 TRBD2 TGTGCCAGCAGGTGGACTAGCGGGGAGGCCTACAATGAGCAGTTCTTC CASRWTSGEAYNEQFF
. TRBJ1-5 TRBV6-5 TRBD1 TGTGCCAGCAGTCCCGACAGGGGGAGCAATCAGCCCCAGCATTTT CASSPDRGSNQPQHF
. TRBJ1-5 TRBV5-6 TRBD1 TGTGCCAGCAGCACAGGGGGTCGAGTAAGCAATCAGCCCCAGCATTTT CASSTGGRVSNQPQHF
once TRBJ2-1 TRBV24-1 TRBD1 TGTGCCACCAGTGACAGACGGACAGGACGCAATGAGCAGTTCTTC CATSDRRTGRNEQFF
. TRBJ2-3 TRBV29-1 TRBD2 TGCAGCGTTGAAGCACCTAGCGGAGTAACAGATACGCAGTATTTT CSVEAPSGVTDTQYF
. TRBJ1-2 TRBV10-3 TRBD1 TGTGCCACCAGGGACAGGGAGGAGGGCTACACCTTC CATRDREEGYTF
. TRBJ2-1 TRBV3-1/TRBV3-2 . TGTGCCAGCAGCCAACATGAGAGCGGGGAGCAGTTCTTC CASSQHESGEQFF
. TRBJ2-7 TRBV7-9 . TGTGCCAGCAGTTTGACGGGGTTCTCCTACGAGCAGTACTTC CASSLTGFSYEQYF
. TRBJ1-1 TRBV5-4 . TGTGCCAGCAGCTTGAATAAGGGAAGGAGCACTGAAGCTTTCTTT CASSLNKGRSTEAFF
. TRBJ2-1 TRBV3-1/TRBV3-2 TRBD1 TGTGCCAGCAGCCAGGCTAGGGGGCGTGAGCAGTTCTTC CASSQARGREQFF
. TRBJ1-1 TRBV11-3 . TGTGCCAGCAGCTACTCCTTTGGGACTGAAGCTTTCTTT CASSYSFGTEAFF
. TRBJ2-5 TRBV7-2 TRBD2 TGTGCCAGCAGCCCACAAGAGGGACTAGCGGGGTTAGAGACCCAGTACTTC CASSPQEGLAGLETQYF
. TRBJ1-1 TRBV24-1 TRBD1 TGTGCCACAACCGACAGGGGGAACACTGAAGCTTTCTTT CATTDRGNTEAFF
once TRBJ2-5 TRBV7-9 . TGTGCCAGCAGCTTAGAAGAGCGGAGGGAGACCCAGTACTTC CASSLEERRETQYF
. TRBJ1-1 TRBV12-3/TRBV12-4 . TGTGCCAGCAGGGAGGGCCAACACACTGAAGCTTTCTTT CASREGQHTEAFF
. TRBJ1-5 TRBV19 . TGTGCCAGTAGCAATACCGGGACGGAGAATCAGCCCCAGCATTTT CASSNTGTENQPQHF
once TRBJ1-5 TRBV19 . TGTGCCAGTAGTATGGGGAGGTATAGCAATCAGCCCCAGCATTTT CASSMGRYSNQPQHF
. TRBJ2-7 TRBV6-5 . TGTGCCAGCAGTCCCTCCGGGACTCTTTACTACGAGCAGTACTTC CASSPSGTLYYEQYF
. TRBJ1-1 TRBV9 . TGTGCCAGCAGCGGAACAGCAAACACTGAAGCTTTCTTT CASSGTANTEAFF
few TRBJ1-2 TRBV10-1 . TGCGCCAGCAGTGAGACGGTCAGTGGAGGTGGCTACACCTTC CASSETVSGGGYTF